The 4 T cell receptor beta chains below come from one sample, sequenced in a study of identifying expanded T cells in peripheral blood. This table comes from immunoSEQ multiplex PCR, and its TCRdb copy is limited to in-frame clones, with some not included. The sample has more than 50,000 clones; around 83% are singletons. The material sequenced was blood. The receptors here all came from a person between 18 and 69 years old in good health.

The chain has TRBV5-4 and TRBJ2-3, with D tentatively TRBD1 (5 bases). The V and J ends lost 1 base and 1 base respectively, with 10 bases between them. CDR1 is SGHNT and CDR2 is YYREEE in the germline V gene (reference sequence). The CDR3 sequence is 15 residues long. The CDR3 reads CASSLKTERTDTQYF. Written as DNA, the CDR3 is TGTGCCAGCAGCTTGAAGACAGAACGCACAGATACGCAGTATTTT.

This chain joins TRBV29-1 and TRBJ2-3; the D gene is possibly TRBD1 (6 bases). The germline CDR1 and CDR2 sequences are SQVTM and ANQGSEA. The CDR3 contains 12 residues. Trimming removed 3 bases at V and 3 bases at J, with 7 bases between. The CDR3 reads CSVDRGTDTQYF. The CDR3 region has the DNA TGCAGCGTTGACAGGGGAACAGATACGCAGTATTTT.

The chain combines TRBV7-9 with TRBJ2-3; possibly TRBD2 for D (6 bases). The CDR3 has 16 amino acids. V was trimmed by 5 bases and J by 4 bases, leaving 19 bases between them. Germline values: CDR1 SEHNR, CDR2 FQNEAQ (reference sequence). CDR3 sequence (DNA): TGTGCCAGCAGCCCTAGGGAGCGGAGGGTTTCAGATACGCAGTATTTT. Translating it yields CASSPRERRVSDTQYF.

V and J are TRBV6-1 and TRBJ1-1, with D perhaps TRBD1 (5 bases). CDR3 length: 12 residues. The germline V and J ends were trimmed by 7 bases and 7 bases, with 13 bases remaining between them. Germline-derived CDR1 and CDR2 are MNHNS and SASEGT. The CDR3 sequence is CASILGVGEAFF. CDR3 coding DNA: TGTGCCAGCATTCTGGGGGTGGGTGAAGCTTTCTTT.